This is a list of T cell receptor beta chains from one sample in a study of naive and memory T cell subsets. A single record per CDR3 protein comes from TCRdb applying MiXCR to the UMI-ligation and nested PCR reads. In the table there are 150,000 or so distinct CDR3 sequences, roughly 22% of which are singletons. Sample: naive CD4+ T cells from blood. These receptors originate from a human donor in good health. Each CDR3 is given with its conserved first and last residue. A D gene is named only where the DNA matches it firmly. Part of the rows lack a size; the others show once, few, many or a class for expanded clones.

J | D | V | size | DNA | CDR3
TRBJ2-7 | TRBD2 | TRBV28 | many | TGTGCCAGCAGGGGGACTAGCGACGAGCAGTACTTC | CASRGTSDEQYF
TRBJ1-5 | TRBD1 | TRBV24-1 | many | TGTGCCACCAGTGACCAAGGACAGGGGGCTAATCAGCCCCAGCATTTT | CATSDQGQGANQPQHF
TRBJ2-4 | . | TRBV19 | . | TGTGCCAGTCACAGAAGTCCGTCTGAAAACATTCAGTACTTC | CASHRSPSENIQYF
TRBJ2-4 | . | TRBV29-1 | . | TGCAGCGTTGGGGAGGGGGGGGCTCATATCATTCAGTACTTC | CSVGEGGAHIIQYF
TRBJ1-5 | TRBD1 | TRBV6-1 | . | TGTGCCAGCAGTGCCGGGACAGGGGGCAATCAGCCCCAGCATTTT | CASSAGTGGNQPQHF
TRBJ2-2 | TRBD1 | TRBV24-1 | few | TGTGCCACCAGTGATGCGGGACAGGGGCGAACCGGGGAGCTGTTTTTT | CATSDAGQGRTGELFF
TRBJ1-5 | TRBD1 | TRBV6-6 | few | TGTGCCAGCAGTTATAGGACAGGGGGCAATCAGCCCCAGCATTTT | CASSYRTGGNQPQHF
TRBJ2-7 | . | TRBV2 | many | TGTGCCAGCAGTGAGCGGGTCTACGCGTACGAGCAGTACTTC | CASSERVYAYEQYF
TRBJ2-3 | TRBD1 | TRBV7-8 | few | TGTGCCAGCAGCTTAAGGGGGCGTACGCAGTATTTT | CASSLRGRTQYF
TRBJ2-1 | . | TRBV20-1 | many | TGCAGTGCTAGAGATCTTCGGCAGGGTCCCTTACTGTTCTTC | CSARDLRQGPLLFF
TRBJ2-1 | . | TRBV19 | many | TGTGCTTCCGAAGAATACAATGAGCAGTTCTTC | CASEEYNEQFF
TRBJ2-5 | . | TRBV7-2 | . | TGTGCCAGCAGCTTAGCCCTCCGACAAGAGACCCAGTACTTC | CASSLALRQETQYF
TRBJ2-1 | TRBD2 | TRBV11-2 | . | TGTGCCAGCAGCTTTTACGACCCCAGCGGGAGAAGAAATGAGCAGTTCTTC | CASSFYDPSGRRNEQFF
TRBJ1-1 | . | TRBV29-1 | . | TGCAGCGTTGGGAGGGTCATGAACACTGAAGCTTTCTTT | CSVGRVMNTEAFF
TRBJ2-5 | . | TRBV7-6 | few | TGTGCCAGCAGCGATAATACAGGGTCAGAGACCCAGTACTTC | CASSDNTGSETQYF
TRBJ2-7 | . | TRBV10-3 | . | TGTGCCATCAGTGAGGGGCAGGGGGGAGAGCAGTACTTC | CAISEGQGGEQYF
TRBJ2-1 | TRBD1 | TRBV7-2 | many | TGTGCCAGCAGCTTAGGGGGACAGGGAATTTGGGAGCAGTTCTTC | CASSLGGQGIWEQFF
TRBJ2-5 | TRBD2 | TRBV28 | once | TGTGCCAGCAGTGGGTGGCGGGAGAAAGGAGAGACCCAGTACTTC | CASSGWREKGETQYF
TRBJ2-5 | TRBD2 | TRBV7-2 | . | TGTGCCAGCAGCTTAGCGGCTAGCGGGAGTTGGGAGACCCAGTACTTC | CASSLAASGSWETQYF
TRBJ1-2 | . | TRBV29-1 | few | TGCAGCCCCGGGAGGGTTGAATATGGCTACACCTTC | CSPGRVEYGYTF
TRBJ2-7 | TRBD1 | TRBV2 | once | TGTGCCAGCAGTGAAGATGACAGGGTGGGCGAGCAGTACTTC | CASSEDDRVGEQYF
TRBJ2-7 | TRBD1 | TRBV5-4 | few | TGTGCCAGCAGCCGACAGGGGGCGGTCTACGAGCAGTACTTC | CASSRQGAVYEQYF
TRBJ1-3 | . | TRBV11-2 | . | TGTGCCAGCAACCCCAACTTCGGGGGTTTTGGAAACACCATATATTTT | CASNPNFGGFGNTIYF
TRBJ2-7 | TRBD2 | TRBV7-2 | . | TGTGCCAGCAGAGGGGGGGGACTAGCGATATACTTC | CASRGGGLAIYF
TRBJ2-1 | . | TRBV11-2 | few | TGTGCCAGCAGCTTCACCCAGGGAATCAATGAGCAGTTCTTC | CASSFTQGINEQFF
TRBJ2-1 | . | TRBV7-9 | many | TGTGCCAGCAGCTTAGAGGGAAAGAATGAGCAGTTCTTC | CASSLEGKNEQFF
TRBJ1-1 | . | TRBV12-3/TRBV12-4 | . | TGTGCCAGCAGTTTGCTACAGCAAGCTTTCTTT | CASSLLQQAFF
TRBJ1-1 | . | TRBV6-5 | . | TGTGCCAGCAGCCAGACAATCCCTGCCCCCACTGAAGCTTTCTTT | CASSQTIPAPTEAFF
TRBJ2-5 | . | TRBV29-1 | . | TGCAGCGTTTCTACCCTAGTTGCGGTCATTCCTCAGTACTTC | CSVSTLVAVIPQYF
TRBJ2-1 | TRBD2 | TRBV2 | . | TGTGCCAGCAGCGGACTAGCGGGACCCTACAATGAGCAGTTCTTC | CASSGLAGPYNEQFF
TRBJ2-5 | . | TRBV6-5 | . | TGTGCCAGCAGGAAGACAGCGTCGAACAGATACGAGACCCAGTACTTC | CASRKTASNRYETQYF
TRBJ2-1 | TRBD2 | TRBV6-2/TRBV6-3 | . | TGTGCCAGCACCAAACTAGCGGGAATAAATAATGAGCAGTTCTTC | CASTKLAGINNEQFF
TRBJ2-3 | TRBD2 | TRBV29-1 | few | TGCAGCGTTGAATACGGCGGGAGGGATACGCAGTATTTT | CSVEYGGRDTQYF